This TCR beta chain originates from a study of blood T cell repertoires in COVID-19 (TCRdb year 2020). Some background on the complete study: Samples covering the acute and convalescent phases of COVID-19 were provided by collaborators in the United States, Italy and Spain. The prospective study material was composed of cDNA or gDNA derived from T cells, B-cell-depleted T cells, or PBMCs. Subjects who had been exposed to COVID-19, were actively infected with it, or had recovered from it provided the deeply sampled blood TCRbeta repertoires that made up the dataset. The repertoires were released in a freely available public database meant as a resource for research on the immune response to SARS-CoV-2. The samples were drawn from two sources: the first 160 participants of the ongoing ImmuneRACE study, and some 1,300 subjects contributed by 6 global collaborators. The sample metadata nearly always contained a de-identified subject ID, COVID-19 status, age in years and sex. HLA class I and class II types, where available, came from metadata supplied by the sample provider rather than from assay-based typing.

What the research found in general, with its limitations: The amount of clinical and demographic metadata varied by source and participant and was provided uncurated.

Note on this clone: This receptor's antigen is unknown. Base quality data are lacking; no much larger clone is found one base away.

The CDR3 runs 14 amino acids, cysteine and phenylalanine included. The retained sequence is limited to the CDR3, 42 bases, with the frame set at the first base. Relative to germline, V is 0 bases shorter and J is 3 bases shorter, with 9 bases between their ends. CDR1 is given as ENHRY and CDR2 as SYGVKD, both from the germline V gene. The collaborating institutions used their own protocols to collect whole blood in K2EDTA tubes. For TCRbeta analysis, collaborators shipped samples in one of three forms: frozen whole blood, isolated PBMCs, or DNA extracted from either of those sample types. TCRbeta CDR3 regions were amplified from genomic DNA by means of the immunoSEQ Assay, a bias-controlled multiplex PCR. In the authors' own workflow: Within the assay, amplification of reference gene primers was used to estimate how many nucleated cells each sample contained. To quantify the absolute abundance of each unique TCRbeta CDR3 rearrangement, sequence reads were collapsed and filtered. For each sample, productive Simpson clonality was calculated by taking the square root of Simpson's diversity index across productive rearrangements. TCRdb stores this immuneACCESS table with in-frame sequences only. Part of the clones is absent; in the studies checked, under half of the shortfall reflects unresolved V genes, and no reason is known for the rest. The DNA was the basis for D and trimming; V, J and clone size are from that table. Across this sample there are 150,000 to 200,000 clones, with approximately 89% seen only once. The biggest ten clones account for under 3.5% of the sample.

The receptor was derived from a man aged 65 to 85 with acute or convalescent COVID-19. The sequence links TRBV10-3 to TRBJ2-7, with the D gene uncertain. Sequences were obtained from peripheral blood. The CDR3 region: CAISESGQDYEQYF. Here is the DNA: TGTGCCATCAGTGAGTCGGGCCAGGACTACGAGCAGTACTTC.